One sample yielded the 18 T cell receptor beta chains listed below, sequenced in a study of blood T cells in healthy people across ages. With a J-beta primer mix and a sample-barcoded 5' primer, a second PCR ran about 6 to 11 cycles. TCRdb reprocessed the 5' RACE reads with MiXCR, giving one entry per CDR3 protein. The sample yields 780,000 or so distinct CDR3 sequences, about 48% seen once. The sequencing input was blood. The receptors stem from a man of 80 years or more in good health.

This chain links TRBV7-9 with TRBJ1-5, with 8 bases lining up with TRBD1. In germline, CDR1 is SEHNR, CDR2 FQNEAQ (reference sequence). V shed 5 bases and J 1 base; nucleotides not matched to a gene: 4. CDR3 length equals 15 residues. As DNA, the CDR3 is TGTGCCAGCAGCCTGGACAGGGAGAGCAATCAGCCCCAGCATTTT. Translated: CASSLDRESNQPQHF.

The chain links TRBV5-1 to TRBJ1-1; D call uncertain. Germline V gives CDR1 SGHRS, CDR2 YFSETQ. CDR3 length: 16 residues. The V end lost 0 bases, the J end lost 1 base, and 13 bases lay between the germline ends. The CDR3 reads CASSLGIQATNTEAFF. For the CDR3, the DNA is TGCGCCAGCAGCTTGGGGATTCAGGCTACGAACACTGAAGCTTTCTTT.

CDR3 region: CASSPHLTGNTEAFF. The CDR3 DNA follows: TGTGCCAGCAGTCCCCACCTGACGGGAAACACTGAAGCTTTCTTT. J is TRBJ1-1 and V is TRBV6-5; D unclear. Trimming stripped 5 bases from V and 2 bases from J, with 15 bases between. There are 15 residues in the CDR3. Germline assignment: CDR1 MNHEY and CDR2 SVGAGI.

The sample holds a few counts of this clonotype. The CDR3, as DNA: TGTGCCAGCAGCTGGAACAGCTTAGAAGAGACCCAGTACTTC. It yields the protein CASSWNSLEETQYF. The gene calls are TRBV7-9 and TRBJ2-5; no firm D call. Looked up from germline, CDR1 is SEHNR and CDR2 is FQNEAQ (reference sequence). V dropped 4 bases and J dropped 3 bases, with 12 bases sitting between them. This CDR3 has 14 amino acids.

V and J are TRBV7-9 and TRBJ2-1; D gene uncertain. The germline V gene has CDR1 SEHNR and CDR2 FQNEAQ (reference sequence). The CDR3 totals 16 residues. Trimming left V 1 base short and J 1 base short, with 11 bases between. The CDR3 here is CASSLGRQESYNEQFF. The CDR3 bases are TGTGCCAGCAGCTTAGGCCGGCAGGAATCCTACAATGAGCAGTTCTTC.

This chain uses TRBV2 with TRBJ1-2; the match to TRBD1 covers 9 bases. The CDR3 loop spans 14 amino acids. J gave up 5 bases and V 6 bases, and 7 bases lay outside the gene matches. Germline V CDR1 and CDR2: SNHLY, FYNNEI. CDR3 sequence (DNA): TGTGCCAGCAGGGTAACAGGGGGCAGTTATGGCTACACCTTC. Its protein product is CASRVTGGSYGYTF.

The chain combines TRBV29-1 with TRBJ2-5; TRBD1 is a possible D gene (5 bases). V gave up 3 bases and J gave up 5 bases, with 13 bases separating them. The length of the CDR3 is 13 residues. Germline V gene lookup returns CDR1 SQVTM and CDR2 ANQGSEA. CDR3 coding DNA: TGCAGCGTTGAGCAGGGAATGGGTGAGACCCAGTACTTC. Its protein is CSVEQGMGETQYF.

The V call is TRBV28, the J call TRBJ2-2; maybe TRBD1 (5 bases). The CDR3 contains 11 residues. V was shortened by 10 bases and J by 6 bases, with 9 bases between the two germline ends. Germline V gene sequence: CDR1 MDHEN, CDR2 SYDVKM. CDR3 nucleotides: TGTGCCACCCTGGGGCCCGGGGAGCTGTTTTTT. It translates to CATLGPGELFF.

This clonotype has a handful of counts. The chain recombines TRBV6-5 with TRBJ2-3; D might be TRBD1 (5 bases). V was cut by 2 bases and J by 6 bases, with 15 bases left in between. Germline lookup yields CDR1 MNHEY and CDR2 SVGAGI. There are 15 residues in the CDR3. DNA for the CDR3: TGTGCCAGCAGTTACAGGGGCCCCGGCAGGGATACGCAGTATTTT. It codes for CASSYRGPGRDTQYF.

The gene calls are TRBV7-9 and TRBJ2-5; possibly TRBD1 for D (5 bases). The CDR3 has 14 amino acids. The germline V gene has CDR1 SEHNR and CDR2 FQNEAQ (reference sequence). V lost 4 bases and J 5 bases, leaving 14 bases between the germline ends. CDR3 sequence reads: CASSSDRRTETQYF. Written as DNA, the CDR3 is TGTGCCAGCAGCTCTGACAGACGGACGGAGACCCAGTACTTC.

The chain recombines TRBV7-2 with TRBJ2-2; 7 nucleotides align to TRBD2. Germline loops: CDR1 SGHTA, CDR2 FQGNSA. V was pared by 8 bases and J by 5 bases, with 8 bases of the junction left unmatched. This CDR3 comprises 14 residues. The CDR3 DNA reads TGTGCCAGCGGGGCCCGGGGGGAGACCGGGGAGCTGTTTTTT. Translated, it gives CASGARGETGELFF.

V and J are TRBV6-5 and TRBJ2-7; 11 bases are a match to TRBD1. The CDR3 runs 13 residues. Germline CDR1 is MNHEY and CDR2 is SVGAGI. V shed 8 bases and J 4 bases; nucleotides not matched to a gene: 4. CDR3 coding DNA: TGTGCCAGCGGACAGGGGGCAGAATACGAGCAGTACTTC. Protein: CASGQGAEYEQYF.

There are a few counts of this clonotype. The CDR3: CSAGGPAEQFF. The CDR3 DNA reads TGCAGTGCTGGAGGGCCGGCAGAGCAGTTCTTC. The V and J genes are TRBV20-1 and TRBJ2-1, with D tentatively TRBD2 (6 bases). Trimming stripped 5 bases from V and 10 bases from J, with 12 bases between. CDR3 length: 11 residues. Germline assignment: CDR1 DFQATT and CDR2 SNEGSKA (reference sequence).

The chain couples TRBV3-1 to TRBJ1-3; weak D call: TRBD1 (5 bases). V gave up 4 bases and J gave up 2 bases, with 12 bases separating them. Germline-derived CDR1 and CDR2 are LGHDT and YNNKEL (reference sequence). The CDR3 spans 15 residues. This CDR3 is CASSLSRQPGNTIYF. The CDR3 nucleotides read TGTGCCAGCAGCCTCTCCCGACAGCCTGGAAACACCATATATTTT.

This clonotype has more than one count but fewer than ten. The chain is built from TRBV4-2 and TRBJ2-7, with 9 bases fitting TRBD2. Germline CDR1 is LGHNA and CDR2 is YNFKEQ. The CDR3 runs 18 residues. With 4 bases clipped from V and 3 bases from J, the junction kept 16 bases outside the gene matches. In DNA form, the CDR3 reads TGTGCCAGCAGCCCTGGGTTGGTTAGCGGGAGAGCGAACTACGAGCAGTACTTC. Translated: CASSPGLVSGRANYEQYF.

The chain joins TRBV10-3 to TRBJ1-4, with a weak D call TRBD1 (5 bases). The V gene lost 8 bases and the J gene lost 8 bases, with 15 bases spanning the gap. Germline assignment: CDR1 ENHRY and CDR2 SYGVKD. The CDR3 has 13 residues. DNA for the CDR3: TGTGCCATCGGGGCGGCCGGAAAGGAAAAACTGTTTTTT. Translated: CAIGAAGKEKLFF.

The chain combines TRBV20-1 with TRBJ1-2; 7 positions match TRBD1. Germline loops: CDR1 DFQATT, CDR2 SNEGSKA (reference sequence). The CDR3 length is 14 residues. V shed 5 bases and J 4 bases; nucleotides not matched to a gene: 10. The DNA of the CDR3 is TGCAGTGCTGCATCCCGGGACAGAAGCTATGGCTACACCTTC. Protein sequence: CSAASRDRSYGYTF.

The chain employs TRBV18 and TRBJ2-7; 8 bases fit TRBD1. Trimming cost V 5 bases and J 7 bases; bases outside gene matches: 13. The V gene's germline CDR1 is KGHSH and CDR2 LQKENI. The CDR3 has 15 residues. The CDR3 DNA reads as TGTGCCAGCTCAGCATTCCGGGACAGGTTATGGGAGCAGTACTTC. This translates into CASSAFRDRLWEQYF.